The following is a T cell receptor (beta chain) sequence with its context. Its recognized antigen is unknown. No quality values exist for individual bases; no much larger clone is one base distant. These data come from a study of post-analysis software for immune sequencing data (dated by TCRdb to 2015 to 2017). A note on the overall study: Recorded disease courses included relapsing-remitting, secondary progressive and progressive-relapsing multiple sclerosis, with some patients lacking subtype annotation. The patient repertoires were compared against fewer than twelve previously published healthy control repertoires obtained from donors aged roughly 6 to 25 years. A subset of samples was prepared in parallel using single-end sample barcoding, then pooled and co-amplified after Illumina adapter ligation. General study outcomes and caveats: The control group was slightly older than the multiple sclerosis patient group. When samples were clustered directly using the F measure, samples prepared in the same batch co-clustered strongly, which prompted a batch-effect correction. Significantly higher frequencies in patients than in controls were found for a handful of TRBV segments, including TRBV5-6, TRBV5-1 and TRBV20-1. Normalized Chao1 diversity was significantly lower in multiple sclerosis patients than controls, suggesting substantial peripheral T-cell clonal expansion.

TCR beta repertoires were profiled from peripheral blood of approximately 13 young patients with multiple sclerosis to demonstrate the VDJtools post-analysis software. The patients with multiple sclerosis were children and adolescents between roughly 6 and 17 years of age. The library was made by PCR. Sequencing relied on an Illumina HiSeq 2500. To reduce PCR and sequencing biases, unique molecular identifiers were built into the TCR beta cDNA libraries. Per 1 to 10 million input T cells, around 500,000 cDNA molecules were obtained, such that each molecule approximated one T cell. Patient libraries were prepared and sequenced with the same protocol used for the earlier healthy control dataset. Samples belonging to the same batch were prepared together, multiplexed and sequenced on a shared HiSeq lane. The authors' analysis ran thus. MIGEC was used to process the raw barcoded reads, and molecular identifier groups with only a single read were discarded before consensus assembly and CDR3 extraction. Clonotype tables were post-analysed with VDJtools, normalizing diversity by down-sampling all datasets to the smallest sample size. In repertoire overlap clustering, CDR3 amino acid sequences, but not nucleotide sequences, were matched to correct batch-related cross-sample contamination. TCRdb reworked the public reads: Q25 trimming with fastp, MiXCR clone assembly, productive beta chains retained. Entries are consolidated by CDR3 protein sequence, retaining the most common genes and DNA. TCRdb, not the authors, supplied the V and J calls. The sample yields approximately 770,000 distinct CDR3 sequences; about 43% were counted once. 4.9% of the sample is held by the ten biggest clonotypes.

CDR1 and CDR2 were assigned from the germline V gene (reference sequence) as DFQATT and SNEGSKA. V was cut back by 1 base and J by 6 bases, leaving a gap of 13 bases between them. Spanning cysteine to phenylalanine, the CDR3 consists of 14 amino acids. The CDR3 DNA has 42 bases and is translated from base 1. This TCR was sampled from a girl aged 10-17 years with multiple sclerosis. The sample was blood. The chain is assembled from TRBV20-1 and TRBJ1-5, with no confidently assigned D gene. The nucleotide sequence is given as TGCAGTGCTAGAGGGGTCTTGGGGAGTCAGCCCCAGCATTTT. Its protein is CSARGVLGSQPQHF.